Below, 14 T cell receptor beta chains from the same sample are listed, as sequenced in a study of cytomegalovirus exposure and HLA in healthy donors listed by TCRdb under 2017. Library preparation employed the immunoSEQ multiplex PCR assay. For the multiplex PCR, a mixture combining 60 forward primers for TCR Vbeta segments and 13 reverse primers for TCR Jbeta segments was used. TCRdb took over this immuneACCESS table, retaining in-frame rearrangements with V and J assigned. Such tables are incomplete; in checked studies, under half of the missing clones stem from an unresolved V gene, and the remainder is unexplained. The sample table records roughly 43,000 clones; around 60% of these occur just once. The ten largest clones represent 8% to 9.5% of the sample. The source material was PBMCs. The receptors were sampled from a human donor in good health.

The chain carries TRBV28 and TRBJ1-4; D is unresolved. V dropped 3 bases and J dropped 10 bases, with 6 bases sitting between them. This CDR3 has 11 residues. From germline, CDR1 is MDHEN and CDR2 SYDVKM. The chain's CDR3 is CASSLERKLFF. The CDR3 DNA sequence: TGTGCCAGCAGTTTGGAGAGAAAACTGTTTTTT.

This chain connects TRBV6-5 to TRBJ1-5; D remains unclear. CDR3 length: 14 residues. Germline V gene lookup returns CDR1 MNHEY and CDR2 SVGAGI. V lost 3 bases, J lost 1 base, and 7 bases lay in between. Written as DNA, the CDR3 is TGTGCCAGCAGTTATTCTCGGAGCAATCAGCCCCAGCATTTT. Protein sequence: CASSYSRSNQPQHF.

There are a few counts of this clone. This sequence joins TRBV5-6 and TRBJ2-7, with D maybe TRBD2 (6 bases). CDR1 SGHDT and CDR2 YYEEEE come from the germline V gene. Trimming removed 4 bases from V and 2 bases from J, with 19 bases in between. CDR3 length equals 16 residues. The CDR3 reads CASSQTWDWGPYEQYF. CDR3 DNA: TGTGCCAGCAGCCAAACCTGGGACTGGGGCCCCTACGAGCAGTACTTC.

This clone was detected a few times. The sample has other DNA sequences that encode this CDR3 too. This rearrangement joins TRBV30 to TRBJ2-7, with D possibly being TRBD2 (6 bases). There are 13 residues in the CDR3. Looked up from germline, CDR1 is GTSNPN and CDR2 is SVGIG (reference sequence). V was pared by 2 bases and J by 4 bases, with 12 bases between. CDR3 region: CAWSPGTVYEQYF. CDR3 bases: TGTGCCTGGAGTCCCGGGACTGTATACGAGCAGTACTTC.

V usage is TRBV6-1 and J usage is TRBJ1-1, with D uncertain. The CDR3 spans 14 residues. Germline-derived CDR1 and CDR2 are MNHNS and SASEGT. Deletions cut 1 base from V and 4 bases from J, with 10 bases between. CDR3 in DNA: TGTGCCAGCAGTGAAGGTGTATGGGCCACTGAAGCTTTCTTT. This codes for CASSEGVWATEAFF.

The CDR3 reads CASSLAKEGDTQYF. The CDR3 DNA reads TGTGCCAGCAGCTTAGCGAAGGAGGGGGATACGCAGTATTTT. This chain joins TRBV7-9 and TRBJ2-3; D is perhaps TRBD2 (6 bases). The V gene's germline CDR1 is SEHNR and CDR2 FQNEAQ (reference sequence). The CDR3 runs to 14 residues. V was shortened by 0 bases and J by 6 bases, with 10 bases between the two germline ends.

By proportion, this clone is medium-sized. The V call is TRBV6-6, the J call TRBJ1-2; the D gene is possibly TRBD1 (5 bases). This CDR3 comprises 12 residues. CDR1 is MNHNY and CDR2 is SVGAGI in the germline V gene (reference sequence). V shed 6 bases and J shed 7 bases, with 12 bases lying between them. The CDR3 is CASSPQVSGYTF. CDR3 nucleotides: TGTGCCAGCAGCCCACAGGTCTCTGGCTACACCTTC.

The chain carries TRBV6-1 and TRBJ2-5, with 8 bases lining up with TRBD1. This CDR3 spans 13 amino acids. Germline CDR1 reads MNHNS; CDR2 reads SASEGT. Germline trimming cut 6 bases from V and 5 bases from J; bases unmatched to any gene: 5. The CDR3 here is CASRGQVSETQYF. In DNA, the CDR3 is TGTGCCAGCAGGGGACAGGTCTCCGAGACCCAGTACTTC.

The V gene is TRBV7-2, the J gene TRBJ2-5; tentatively, D is TRBD1 (7 bases). The better agreement between TRBJ2-7 and the DNA end casts doubt on the J call. This CDR3 comprises 13 residues. Germline V CDR1 and CDR2: SGHTA, FQGNSA. This CDR3 reads CASSSNQGGEQYF. CDR3 coding DNA: TGTGCCAGCAGCTCGAATCAGGGGGGCGAGCAGTACTTC.

The chain links TRBV5-8 to TRBJ1-5; 10 nucleotides agree with TRBD1. This CDR3 is built from 15 residues. Trimming removed 4 bases from V and 9 bases from J; junction bases left unmatched: 10. CDR1 and CDR2 (germline): SGHTS, YDEGEE. The CDR3 here is CASSRPRTGGSPQHF. CDR3 nucleotides: TGTGCCAGCAGCCGACCGAGGACAGGGGGTTCGCCCCAGCATTTT.

This sequence joins TRBV18 and TRBJ1-1, with D perhaps TRBD1 (6 bases). The V and J ends lost 9 bases and 11 bases respectively, with 19 bases between them. CDR1 KGHSH and CDR2 LQKENI come from the germline V gene. This CDR3 comprises 12 residues. This CDR3 reads CASSAQGPLAFF. In nucleotides, the CDR3 is TGTGCCAGTTCCGCACAGGGCCCCCTTGCTTTCTTT.

This clone was found a few times. The V call is TRBV19, the J call TRBJ2-7; TRBD1 matches 8 bases. With 5 bases clipped from V and 0 bases from J, the junction kept 18 bases outside the gene matches. This CDR3 is built from 19 residues. Germline V lookup: CDR1 LNHDA, CDR2 SQIVND (reference sequence). The CDR3 DNA reads TGTGCCAGTAGTGGAACGGGCAGGGGGCCCCTCTCCCTCTCCTACGAGCAGTACTTC. Encoded protein: CASSGTGRGPLSLSYEQYF.

The chain has TRBV11-2 and TRBJ2-7; no definite D call. Trimming stripped 5 bases from V and 3 bases from J, with 5 bases between. This CDR3 contains 11 residues. CDR1 is SGHAT and CDR2 is FQNNGV in the germline V gene. CDR3 protein: CASSVRYEQYF. DNA of the CDR3: TGTGCCAGCAGCGTTCGCTACGAGCAGTACTTC.

V and J are TRBV6-5 and TRBJ2-3; 8 positions agree with TRBD1. V lost 4 bases and J lost 3; bases outside the gene matches: 3. In germline, CDR1 is MNHEY, CDR2 SVGAGI. The CDR3 consists of 14 residues. The CDR3 loop reads CASSWDRPTDTQYF. The CDR3 DNA follows: TGTGCCAGCAGTTGGGACAGGCCTACAGATACGCAGTATTTT.